What follows are 29 T cell receptor beta chains derived from one specimen sequenced in a study of T cell repertoires in cytomegalovirus infection. These receptors have no known antigen. Using its own MiXCR run on the reads, TCRdb lists one record per CDR3 protein. This table has about 500,000 distinct CDR3 sequences, 30% to 35% appearing once. This specimen consisted of cultured PBMCs, obtained from culture after CMV antigen stimulation. The source is a human donor in good health (CMV status not recorded). Some clones in this sample may be carry-over from other donors' samples.

The chain uses TRBV12-3 or TRBV12-4 and TRBJ1-5, with no clear D. This CDR3 comprises 15 residues. V was trimmed by 3 bases and J by 6 bases, leaving 15 bases between them. For the CDR3, the DNA is TGTGCCAGCAGTTTGACGGGGAATAGCGGTCAGCCCCAGCATTTT. Amino acid sequence: CASSLTGNSGQPQHF.

The CDR3: CASSLVLGGPWTDTQYF. In DNA form, the CDR3 reads TGTGCCAGCAGCTTAGTACTGGGAGGGCCTTGGACAGATACGCAGTATTTT. The V and J genes are TRBV7-2 and TRBJ2-3; 7 bases fit TRBD2. The CDR3 is 17 amino acids. V was clipped by 1 base and J by 3 bases; unmatched bases: 10. The germline V gene has CDR1 SGHTA and CDR2 FQGNSA.

This chain joins TRBV28 and TRBJ1-2; D may be TRBD1 (5 bases). V was clipped by 7 bases and J by 2 bases, with 11 bases between them. The germline CDR1 and CDR2 sequences are MDHEN and SYDVKM. The CDR3 has 13 amino acids. The CDR3 DNA reads TGTGCCAGCATTCCCGACAGAAACTATGGCTACACCTTC. Protein: CASIPDRNYGYTF.

This chain joins TRBV7-2 and TRBJ2-1; 7 bases fit TRBD2. Germline loops: CDR1 SGHTA, CDR2 FQGNSA. The CDR3 is 13 amino acids. After removal of 9 bases from V and 1 base from J, the junction contained 3 bases not matched to a gene. CDR3 sequence: CASTLASYNEQFF. The DNA of the CDR3 is TGTGCCAGTACACTAGCGTCCTACAATGAGCAGTTCTTC.

The genes are TRBV7-9 and TRBJ1-6; 8 nucleotides align to TRBD1. The CDR3 contains 14 residues. V shed 7 bases, J shed 8 bases, and the junction held 7 bases outside the gene matches. Germline V gene sequence: CDR1 SEHNR, CDR2 FQNEAQ (reference sequence). The CDR3 region has the DNA TGTGCCAGCACAAATGGACAGGGCCATTCACCCCTCCACTTT. Its protein product is CASTNGQGHSPLHF.

The chain joins TRBV6-6 to TRBJ1-5, with D uncertain. The V gene lost 2 bases and the J gene lost 6 bases, with 14 bases spanning the gap. CDR3 length equals 15 residues. Germline values: CDR1 MNHNY, CDR2 SVGAGI (reference sequence). The CDR3 nucleotides are TGTGCCAGCAGTTACGGGGTCATGGTCAGTCAGCCCCAGCATTTT. Amino acid sequence: CASSYGVMVSQPQHF.

This clonotype appeared a few times. The V gene is TRBV27, the J gene TRBJ2-1, with a possible D match to TRBD1 (6 bases). The germline gives CDR1 MNHEY, CDR2 SMNVEV (reference sequence). The CDR3 is 12 amino acids. Between the trimmed V and J ends, which lost 5 bases and 9 bases, there was a span of 11 bases. The CDR3 nucleotides are TGTGCCAGCAGTGAGGGGGACGGTGAGCAGTTCTTC. Protein sequence: CASSEGDGEQFF.

The sample holds a few counts of this clonotype. The chain is built from TRBV5-8 and TRBJ1-5, with unresolved D. Trimming left V 4 bases short and J 3 bases short, with 20 bases between. This CDR3 is built from 17 residues. CDR1 is SGHTS and CDR2 is YDEGEE in the germline V gene. The CDR3 reads CASSISGVGRVNQPQHF. The DNA for the CDR3 is TGTGCCAGCAGCATCTCCGGCGTGGGCAGAGTCAATCAGCCCCAGCATTTT.

V is TRBV6-8 and J is TRBJ1-1; the D is unclear. CDR1 MNHGY and CDR2 SAAAGT come from the germline V gene. The V end was cut by 6 bases, the J end by 0 bases, with 17 bases between. The CDR3 has 16 amino acids. The CDR3, as DNA: TGTGCCAGCAGGCCGCCCGGATCGTCAATGAACACTGAAGCTTTCTTT. Translation gives CASRPPGSSMNTEAFF.

This chain links TRBV7-2 with TRBJ1-2, with no clear D. The CDR3 sequence is 12 residues long. Per the germline V gene, CDR1 is SGHTA and CDR2 is FQGNSA. V lost 4 bases to trimming and J lost 6 bases, with 9 bases between them. The CDR3 coding sequence is TGTGCCAGCAGCTCGAGGGCAAATGGCTACACCTTC. This translates into CASSSRANGYTF.

V usage is TRBV10-3 and J usage is TRBJ1-6; TRBD1 is a possible D gene (6 bases). The germline CDR1 and CDR2 sequences are ENHRY and SYGVKD. The CDR3 is made up of 14 amino acids. V lost 10 bases and J lost 7, with 17 bases in between. Here the CDR3 reads CATGGLHGNSPLHF. The DNA of the CDR3 is TGTGCCACCGGGGGGCTCCACGGGAATTCACCCCTCCACTTT.

This clonotype was observed a handful of times. The chain links TRBV12-5 to TRBJ2-1, with 9 bases lining up with TRBD2. Germline values: CDR1 LGHNT, CDR2 FRNRAP. V was pared by 5 bases and J by 9 bases, with 11 bases of the junction left unmatched. The CDR3 spans 15 residues. The CDR3 DNA follows: TGTGCTAGTGGTAACAATCTCGGCGGGAGGGTTGAGCAGTTCTTC. This gives the protein CASGNNLGGRVEQFF.

The chain has TRBV4-3 and TRBJ2-6, with 8 bases identical to TRBD1. Per the germline V gene, CDR1 is LGHNA and CDR2 is YSLEER. Trimming cost V 2 bases and J 3 bases; bases outside gene matches: 12. The CDR3 extends over 19 amino acids. The CDR3 DNA follows: TGCGCCAGCAGCCAACATAGCAGGGGGCGTCGGTTTGGGGCCAACGTCCTGACTTTC. This sequence encodes CASSQHSRGRRFGANVLTF.

The chain links TRBV4-1 to TRBJ2-7; D remains unclear. Germline V gene lookup returns CDR1 MGHRA and CDR2 YSYEKL. Trimming shortened V by 4 bases and J by 2 bases, and 15 bases separated the two germline ends. The CDR3 runs to 15 residues. Here the CDR3 reads CASSLVASETYEQYV. CDR3 bases: TGCGCCAGCAGCCTTGTGGCCAGCGAGACCTACGAGCAGTACGTC.

The genes are TRBV6-2 or TRBV6-3 and TRBJ1-2; 9 nucleotides match TRBD1. V lost 6 bases to trimming and J lost 0 bases; unmatched junction nucleotides: 14. The CDR3 is made up of 18 amino acids. CDR1 MNHEY and CDR2 SVGEGT come from the germline V gene. CDR3 coding DNA: TGTGCCAGCAGGCCCGGTAGAGGACAGGGGCAGTCTAACTATGGCTACACCTTC. Protein: CASRPGRGQGQSNYGYTF.

The rearrangement links TRBV28 to TRBJ1-3; no reliable D call. CDR1 and CDR2 from the germline V gene are MDHEN and SYDVKM. CDR3 length: 17 amino acids. Deletions cut 3 bases from V and 4 bases from J, with 19 bases between. The CDR3 DNA reads as TGTGCCAGCAGTTTTAGGCGGTTTCGGGGTAGAGGAAACACCATATATTTT. Translated: CASSFRRFRGRGNTIYF.

This sequence joins TRBV7-2 and TRBJ2-2, with unresolved D. V was trimmed by 10 bases and J by 6 bases, leaving 9 bases between them. The CDR3 has 11 residues. Germline values: CDR1 SGHTA, CDR2 FQGNSA. CDR3 DNA: TGTGCCATCCCCCAGGCCGGGGAGCTGTTTTTT. This codes for CAIPQAGELFF.

This chain links TRBV12-3 or TRBV12-4 with TRBJ2-1; 10 bases line up with TRBD2. With 5 bases clipped from V and 0 bases from J, the junction kept 13 bases outside the gene matches. This CDR3 is 19 amino acids long. This CDR3 is CASSRPGLADVSSYNEQFF. CDR3 coding DNA: TGTGCCAGCAGTAGGCCCGGACTAGCGGATGTAAGCTCCTACAATGAGCAGTTCTTC.

The V call is TRBV2, the J call TRBJ2-5; 14 nucleotides line up with TRBD2. Germline loops: CDR1 SNHLY, CDR2 FYNNEI. There are 17 residues in the CDR3. With 6 bases clipped from V and 4 bases from J, the junction kept 10 bases outside the gene matches. The CDR3 protein is CASRTSGRALSRETQYF. In nucleotides, the CDR3 is TGTGCCAGCAGGACTAGCGGGAGGGCCCTTAGTCGAGAGACCCAGTACTTC.

The chain has TRBV25-1 and TRBJ1-2; tentatively, D is TRBD1 (5 bases). Looked up from germline, CDR1 is MGHDK and CDR2 is SYGVNS. V lost 7 bases and J lost 4, with 19 bases in between. The CDR3 spans 15 residues. CDR3 amino acids: CASNDGAGVTYGYTF. The CDR3 DNA sequence: TGTGCCAGCAACGACGGGGCAGGCGTTACCTATGGCTACACCTTC.

This chain uses TRBV28 with TRBJ1-5; D is unresolved. CDR3 length: 13 residues. Germline loops: CDR1 MDHEN, CDR2 SYDVKM. With 5 bases removed from V and 6 bases from J, the gap between germline ends came to 11 bases. Written as DNA, the CDR3 is TGTGCCAGCAGTCCGAATTACCCTCAGCCCCAGCATTTT. Protein sequence: CASSPNYPQPQHF. The full variable domain, completed using reference TRBV28 and TRBJ1-5, is DVKVTQSSRYLVKRTGEKVFLECVQDMDHENMFWYRQDPGLGLRLIYFSYDVKMKEKGDIPEGYSVSREKKERFSLILESASTNQTSMYLCASSPNYPQPQHFGDGTRLSIL.

This clonotype came up a few times. The rearrangement links TRBV7-2 to TRBJ2-1; D is undetermined. Germline V gene data show CDR1 as SGHTA and CDR2 as FQGNSA. The CDR3 is made up of 13 amino acids. Trimming removed 4 bases at V and 9 bases at J, with 13 bases between. In nucleotides, the CDR3 is TGTGCCAGCAGCTCCAGAGGCCTTTTTGAGCAGTTCTTC. Amino acids: CASSSRGLFEQFF.

The gene calls are TRBV6-5 and TRBJ2-1; D perhaps matches TRBD1 (7 bases). Trimming took off 2 bases at V and 2 bases at J, with 16 bases between the two ends. The CDR3 length is 17 residues. Per the germline V gene, CDR1 is MNHEY and CDR2 is SVGAGI. The CDR3 sequence is CASSYRWTGLTYNEQFF. The CDR3 region has the DNA TGTGCCAGCAGTTACAGGTGGACAGGACTAACCTACAATGAGCAGTTCTTC.

The chain is built from TRBV7-2 and TRBJ2-7; 10 nucleotides align to TRBD2. Germline assignment: CDR1 SGHTA and CDR2 FQGNSA. J gave up 2 bases and V 5 bases, and 9 bases lay outside the gene matches. The length of the CDR3 is 16 residues. The CDR3 nucleotides read TGTGCCAGCAGCACCTCTAGCGGGAGAGGCCCCTACGAGCAGTACTTC. Its protein is CASSTSSGRGPYEQYF.

This chain uses TRBV7-2 with TRBJ2-1; possibly TRBD1 for D (5 bases). Trimming took off 5 bases at V and 5 bases at J, with 16 bases between the two ends. Per germline, CDR1 SGHTA and CDR2 FQGNSA. The CDR3 is 15 amino acids. The CDR3 bases are TGTGCCAGCAGCCTACGGACATTGGGGAACAATGAGCAGTTCTTC. Translation gives CASSLRTLGNNEQFF.

The chain carries TRBV4-2 and TRBJ2-1; 8 bases match TRBD1. Germline V CDR1 and CDR2: LGHNA, YNFKEQ. After removal of 5 bases from V and 4 bases from J, the junction contained 7 bases not matched to a gene. The length of the CDR3 is 15 residues. The CDR3 is CASSTGTGQYNEQFF. In nucleotides, the CDR3 is TGTGCCAGCAGCACCGGGACAGGTCAATACAATGAGCAGTTCTTC.

This sequence joins TRBV7-6 and TRBJ1-2; weak D call: TRBD1 (5 bases). This CDR3 is 16 amino acids long. The V end lost 3 bases, the J end lost 2 bases, and 16 bases lay between the germline ends. The germline V gene encodes CDR1 SGHVS and CDR2 FNYEAQ. The CDR3 region has the DNA TGTGCCAGCAGCTTGGCCTACAGGAGAACAAACTATGGCTACACCTTC. Amino acid sequence: CASSLAYRRTNYGYTF.

This clonotype was found a few times. The chain links TRBV6-2 or TRBV6-3 to TRBJ2-2; 14 bases agree with TRBD2. The CDR3 is 18 amino acids. CDR1 is MNHEY and CDR2 is SVGEGT in the germline V gene. Germline trimming cut 5 bases from V and 4 bases from J; bases unmatched to any gene: 9. Written as DNA, the CDR3 is TGTGCCAGCAGTACCTCGGGACTAGCGGGAGTATCCACCGGGGAGCTGTTTTTT. It codes for CASSTSGLAGVSTGELFF.

This clonotype was recorded many times. The V gene is TRBV28, the J gene TRBJ2-7, with TRBD2 identical over 7 bases. Germline V lookup: CDR1 MDHEN, CDR2 SYDVKM. V shed 5 bases, J shed 5 bases, and the junction held 15 bases outside the gene matches. The CDR3 has 16 amino acids. The CDR3 DNA is TGTGCCAGCAGTCCAGCCTCGGCGGGAGTGTCCCACGAGCAGTACGTC. This sequence encodes CASSPASAGVSHEQYV.